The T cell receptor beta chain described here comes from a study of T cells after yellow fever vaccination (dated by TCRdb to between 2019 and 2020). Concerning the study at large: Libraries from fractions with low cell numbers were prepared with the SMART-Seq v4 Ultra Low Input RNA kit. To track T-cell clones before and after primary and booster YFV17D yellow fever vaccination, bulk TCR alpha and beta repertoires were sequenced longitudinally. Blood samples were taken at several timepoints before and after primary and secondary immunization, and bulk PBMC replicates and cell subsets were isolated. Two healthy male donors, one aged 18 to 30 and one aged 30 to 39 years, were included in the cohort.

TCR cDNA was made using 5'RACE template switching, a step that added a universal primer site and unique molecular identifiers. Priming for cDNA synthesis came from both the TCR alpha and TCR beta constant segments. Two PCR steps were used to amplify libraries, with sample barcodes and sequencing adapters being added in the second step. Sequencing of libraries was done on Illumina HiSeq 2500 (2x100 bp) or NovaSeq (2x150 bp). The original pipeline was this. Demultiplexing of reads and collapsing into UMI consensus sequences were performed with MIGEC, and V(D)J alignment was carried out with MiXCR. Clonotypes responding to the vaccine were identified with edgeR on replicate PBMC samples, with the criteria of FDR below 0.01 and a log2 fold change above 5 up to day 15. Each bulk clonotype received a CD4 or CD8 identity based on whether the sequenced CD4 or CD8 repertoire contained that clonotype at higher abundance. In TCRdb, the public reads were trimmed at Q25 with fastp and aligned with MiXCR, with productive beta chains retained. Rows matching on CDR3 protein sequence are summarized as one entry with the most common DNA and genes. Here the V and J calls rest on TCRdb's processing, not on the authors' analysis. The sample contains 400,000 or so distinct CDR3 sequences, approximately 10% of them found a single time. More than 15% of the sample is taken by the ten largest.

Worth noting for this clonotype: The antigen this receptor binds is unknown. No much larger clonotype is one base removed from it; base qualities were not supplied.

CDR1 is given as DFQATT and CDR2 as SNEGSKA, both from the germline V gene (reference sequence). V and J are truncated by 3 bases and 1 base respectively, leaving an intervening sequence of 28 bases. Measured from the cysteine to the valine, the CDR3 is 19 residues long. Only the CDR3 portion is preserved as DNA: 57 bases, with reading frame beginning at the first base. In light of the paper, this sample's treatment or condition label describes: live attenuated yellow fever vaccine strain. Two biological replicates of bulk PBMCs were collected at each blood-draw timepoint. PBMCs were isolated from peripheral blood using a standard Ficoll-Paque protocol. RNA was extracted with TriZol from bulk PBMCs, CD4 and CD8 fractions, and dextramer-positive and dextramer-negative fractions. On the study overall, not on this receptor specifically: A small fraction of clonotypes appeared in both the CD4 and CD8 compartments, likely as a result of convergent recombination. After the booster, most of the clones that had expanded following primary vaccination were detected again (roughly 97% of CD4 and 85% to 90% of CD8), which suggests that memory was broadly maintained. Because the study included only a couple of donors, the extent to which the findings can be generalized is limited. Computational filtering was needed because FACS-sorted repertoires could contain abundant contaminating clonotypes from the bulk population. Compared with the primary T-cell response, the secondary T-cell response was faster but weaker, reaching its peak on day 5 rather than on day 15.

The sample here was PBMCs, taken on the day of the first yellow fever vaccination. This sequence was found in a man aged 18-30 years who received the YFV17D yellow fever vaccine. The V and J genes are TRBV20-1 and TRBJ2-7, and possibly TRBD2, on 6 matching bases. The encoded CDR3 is CSASLFARGRRGLSYEQYV. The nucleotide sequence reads TGCAGTGCTAGTTTATTCGCACGCGGCCGGCGGGGTCTATCCTACGAGCAGTACGTC.